This T cell receptor beta chain emerged from a study of cytomegalovirus exposure and HLA in healthy donors. The PCR had 60 Vbeta and 13 Jbeta primers. Only in-frame clones appear in the TCRdb table, and some are missing; sequencing was by immunoSEQ multiplex PCR. The sample has more than 85,000 clones, about 79% seen once; the top ten hold 3% to 4%. This clone was seen only a few times. The sequenced sample was PBMCs. The clonotype originates from a male donor in good health and CMV-seropositive.

The CDR3 nucleotides read TGTGCCAGCAGCTTAGGGTTGCGGGGGGCCACAGATACGCAGTATTTT. The encoded protein is CASSLGLRGATDTQYF. The J gene is TRBJ2-3, the V gene TRBV7-3; 8 bases are shared with TRBD2. This CDR3 contains 16 residues. J was trimmed by 2 bases and V by 2 bases; bases with no gene match: 6. CDR1 and CDR2 (germline): SGHTA, FQGTGA.